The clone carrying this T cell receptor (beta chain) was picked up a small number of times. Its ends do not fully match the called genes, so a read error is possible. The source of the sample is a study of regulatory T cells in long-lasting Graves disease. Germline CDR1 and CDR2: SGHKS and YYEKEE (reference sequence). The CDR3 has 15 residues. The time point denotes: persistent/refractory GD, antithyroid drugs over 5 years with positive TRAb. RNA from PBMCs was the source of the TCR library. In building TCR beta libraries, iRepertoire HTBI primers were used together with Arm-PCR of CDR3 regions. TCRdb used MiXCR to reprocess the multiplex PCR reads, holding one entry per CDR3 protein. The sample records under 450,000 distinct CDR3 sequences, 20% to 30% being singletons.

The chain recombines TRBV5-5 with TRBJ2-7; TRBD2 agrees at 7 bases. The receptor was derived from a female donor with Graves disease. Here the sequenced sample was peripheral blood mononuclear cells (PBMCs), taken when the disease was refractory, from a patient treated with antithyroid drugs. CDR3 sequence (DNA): TGTGCCGGCAGCTTGGGGGGGGGGTCGGCCTACGAGCAGTACTTC. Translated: CAGSLGGGSAYEQYF.